The rows below give T cell receptor beta chains drawn from one sample of a study of cytomegalovirus exposure and HLA in healthy donors. Sequencing used immunoSEQ multiplex PCR; TCRdb keeps in-frame clones, though not all of them. The sample has 170,000 or so clones; 84% are singletons. The material sequenced was PBMCs. The origin of the receptors is a girl aged 10 to 17 in good health and CMV-seropositive. Both conserved end residues are trimmed from each CDR3.

>TRBJ2-1|TRBV5-1
ASRAGTGVYNEQF
>TRBJ1-6|TRBV2
ASSGQIPFSYNSPLH
>TRBJ2-1|TRBV19
ASTYTGTGGYNEQF
>TRBJ1-5|TRBV5-8
ASSLGQKSNQPQH
>TRBJ2-7|TRBV30
ASSRGGIGYEQY
>TRBJ1-4|TRBV20-1
SVQGGEKLF
>TRBJ2-3|TRBV10-2
ASSGTVQY
>TRBJ1-1|TRBV6-6
ASSSTGGKLEAF
>TRBJ2-1|TRBV4-2
ASSHEAGASMEQF
>TRBJ2-7|TRBV7-3
ASSLGGGGYEQY
>TRBJ2-5|TRBV9
ASSRGLGLQETQY
>TRBJ1-3|TRBV27
ASSFIAGGTSGNTIY
>TRBJ1-2|TRBV5-1
ASKAPTAPAYRWYGYT
>TRBJ1-4|TRBV5-4
ASSLNREDEKLF
>TRBJ1-2|TRBV18
ASSPQTGEGYT
>TRBJ1-1|TRBV29-1
SAGQGAIRTEAF
>TRBJ1-1|TRBV5-1
ASSPRYVNTEAF
>TRBJ1-4|TRBV11-2
ASSGWGATNEKLF
>TRBJ2-2|TRBV4-2
ASSQVAGGELF
>TRBJ1-2|TRBV7-2
ASSLALWQGDLTDQYNGYT
>TRBJ2-1|TRBV6-1
ASRRRDYNYNEQF
>TRBJ1-4|TRBV21-1
ASSSSVGRWDEKLF
>TRBJ2-7|TRBV29-1
SVVSGGARIEQY
>.|TRBV6-5
ASSYSIAYEQY
>TRBJ1-1|TRBV4-1
ASGRQNTEAF
>TRBJ2-5|TRBV5-4
ASSLRREGGKETQY
>TRBJ2-6|TRBV7-8
ASSARGSSGANVLT
>TRBJ1-2|TRBV25-1
ASSARGQALGGYGYT
>TRBJ2-3|TRBV27
ASSEGQNTDTQY
>TRBJ2-1|TRBV11-2
ASSSLAGGPHEQF
>TRBJ2-1|TRBV5-1
ASSSPSGGSYNEQF
>TRBJ1-2|TRBV6-1
ASSGSGGTDGYT
>TRBJ2-7|TRBV5-1
ASRRGGAYEQY